This entry lists 26 T cell receptor beta chains sequenced from one sample in a study of vaccination and CD4 T cells after COVID-19. Time point described: late sampling 161 to 241 days after vaccination in three convalescent patients. Treatment in this sample: roughly ten-day PBMC culture with coronavirus spike peptide pools or control peptides (ViraFEST assay). These receptors lack a known antigen. With the Oncomine TCR Beta short-read assay, DNA from cultured CD4+ T cells was sequenced. TCRdb called the PCR reads again in MiXCR, with one record for every CDR3 protein. The sample holds more than 20,000 distinct CDR3 sequences, about 33% seen once. Material: CD4+ T cells from blood, cultured in vitro, obtained about 7 months after SARS-CoV-2 vaccination. The origin of the receptors is a human donor who had recovered from COVID-19.

The rearrangement uses TRBV4-2 and TRBJ2-3; D unclear. Germline assignment: CDR1 LGHNA and CDR2 YNFKEQ. V dropped 2 bases and J dropped 6 bases, with 3 bases sitting between them. This CDR3 spans 11 amino acids. The CDR3 coding sequence is TGTGCCAGCAGCCAATCGGATACGCAGTATTTT. Encoded protein: CASSQSDTQYF.

The chain recombines TRBV29-1 with TRBJ2-3; D may be TRBD1 (6 bases). The V end was cut by 4 bases, the J end by 6 bases, with 17 bases between. This CDR3 is built from 14 residues. CDR1 is SQVTM and CDR2 is ANQGSEA in the germline V gene. The DNA for the CDR3 is TGCAGCGTTGGCCTCAGGGGTTCAGCCGATACGCAGTATTTT. Residues: CSVGLRGSADTQYF.

This clonotype showed up just a few times. This chain uses TRBV20-1 with TRBJ2-3; D gene ambiguous. CDR3 length equals 12 residues. Trimming took off 5 bases at V and 1 base at J, with 7 bases between the two ends. CDR1 is DFQATT and CDR2 is SNEGSKA in the germline V gene (reference sequence). CDR3 sequence reads: CSAEARTDTQYF. In DNA, the CDR3 is TGCAGTGCTGAGGCCCGCACAGATACGCAGTATTTT.

The chain has TRBV20-1 and TRBJ2-3, with 8 bases identical to TRBD2. The germline V gene has CDR1 DFQATT and CDR2 SNEGSKA (reference sequence). This CDR3 spans 13 amino acids. V was pared by 3 bases and J by 4 bases, with 3 bases of the junction left unmatched. CDR3 sequence reads: CSASGRASDTQYF. Written as DNA, the CDR3 is TGCAGTGCTAGCGGGAGGGCCTCAGATACGCAGTATTTT.

The chain combines TRBV20-1 with TRBJ2-1; D perhaps matches TRBD1 (5 bases). The germline gives CDR1 DFQATT, CDR2 SNEGSKA (reference sequence). Deletions cut 1 base from V and 9 bases from J, with 7 bases between. This CDR3 is 11 amino acids long. Here the CDR3 reads CSARGGSEQFF. CDR3 DNA sequence: TGCAGTGCTAGAGGGGGCTCTGAGCAGTTCTTC.

The chain employs TRBV15 and TRBJ2-3, with D possibly called TRBD1 or TRBD2 (5 bases each). Per germline, CDR1 LNHNV and CDR2 YYDKDF (reference sequence). The CDR3 covers 16 residues. Deletions cut 1 base from V and 3 bases from J, with 14 bases between. CDR3 loop: CATSRGFGAGTDTQYF. In nucleotides, the CDR3 is TGTGCCACCAGCAGAGGATTCGGGGCAGGTACAGATACGCAGTATTTT.

The chain carries TRBV19 and TRBJ1-2; the D is unclear. V was clipped by 3 bases and J by 7 bases, with 12 bases between them. CDR1 is LNHDA and CDR2 is SQIVND in the germline V gene (reference sequence). This CDR3 is 13 amino acids long. The CDR3 bases are TGTGCCAGTAGTATCGAGGGCGATGGTGGCTACACCTTC. Protein sequence: CASSIEGDGGYTF.

This clonotype was counted a few times. The gene calls are TRBV10-3 and TRBJ2-7; TRBD1 aligns across 7 bases. Germline V CDR1 and CDR2: ENHRY, SYGVKD. Losses at the gene ends were 10 bases for V and 7 bases for J; bases not matched to a gene: 7. This CDR3 is 11 amino acids long. The CDR3 DNA reads TGTGCCACCACACGGACAGGAGAGCAGTACTTC. This gives the protein CATTRTGEQYF.

This clonotype came up a few times. The rearrangement uses TRBV10-3 and TRBJ1-2; TRBD1 is a possible D gene (6 bases). The CDR3 covers 14 residues. Germline CDR1 is ENHRY and CDR2 is SYGVKD. V lost 2 bases to trimming and J lost 6 bases, with 13 bases between them. CDR3 coding DNA: TGTGCCATCAGTGAGGGCAGGGGAAGGGATGGCTACACCTTC. Translated: CAISEGRGRDGYTF.

The chain links TRBV6-5 to TRBJ2-7; D perhaps matches TRBD2 (5 bases). The germline V gene has CDR1 MNHEY and CDR2 SVGAGI. The germline V and J ends were trimmed by 4 bases and 6 bases, with 13 bases remaining between them. This CDR3 has 13 residues. The CDR3 nucleotides are TGTGCCAGCAGTTTCGGACTGGGCCTCGAGCAGTACTTC. It is translated as CASSFGLGLEQYF.

V usage is TRBV5-1 and J usage is TRBJ1-1; D unclear. From germline, CDR1 is SGHRS and CDR2 YFSETQ. Trimming took 1 base from V and 0 from J, leaving 7 bases between them. The CDR3 spans 14 residues. CDR3 region: CASSLRQMNTEAFF. As DNA, the CDR3 is TGCGCCAGCAGCTTGCGGCAGATGAACACTGAAGCTTTCTTT.

The chain employs TRBV20-1 and TRBJ2-5, with 12 bases identical to TRBD2. V shed 3 bases and J 5 bases; nucleotides not matched to a gene: 7. Per the germline V gene, CDR1 is DFQATT and CDR2 is SNEGSKA (reference sequence). The CDR3 is 15 amino acids. CDR3 nucleotides: TGCAGTGCTAGGTTACTAGCGGGGGGTTGGGAGACCCAGTACTTC. This sequence encodes CSARLLAGGWETQYF.

V is TRBV27 and J is TRBJ2-7, with TRBD2 as a possible D gene (5 bases). V was clipped by 3 bases and J by 2 bases, with 11 bases between them. CDR1 and CDR2 from the germline V gene are MNHEY and SMNVEV (reference sequence). This CDR3 comprises 14 residues. CDR3 DNA: TGTGCCAGCAGTTTTCGGGGTGGGACCTACGAGCAGTACTTC. Its protein is CASSFRGGTYEQYF.

This chain links TRBV20-1 with TRBJ1-1; 7 bases align to TRBD1. The V and J ends lost 6 bases and 0 bases, in that order; junction bases with no gene match: 10. The CDR3 is 15 residues long. CDR1 and CDR2 (germline): DFQATT, SNEGSKA (reference sequence). CDR3 in DNA: TGCAGTGCCTTCACACTGACAGGGATGAACACTGAAGCTTTCTTT. Protein sequence: CSAFTLTGMNTEAFF.

The V call is TRBV7-6, the J call TRBJ2-5, with D hard to call. CDR3 length: 16 residues. V lost 1 base, J lost 2 bases, and 14 bases lay in between. Germline V gene data show CDR1 as SGHVS and CDR2 as FNYEAQ. As DNA, the CDR3 is TGTGCCAGCAGCTTAGATCCAAGCAACTCTCAAGAGACCCAGTACTTC. It specifies CASSLDPSNSQETQYF.

This clonotype came up once. V and J are TRBV6-5 and TRBJ2-2, with unresolved D. CDR3 size: 14 residues. V gave up 2 bases and J gave up 2 bases, with 6 bases separating them. Germline lookup yields CDR1 MNHEY and CDR2 SVGAGI. The CDR3 region is CASSYGENTGELFF. DNA for the CDR3: TGTGCCAGCAGTTACGGGGAAAACACCGGGGAGCTGTTTTTT.

This clonotype has only a few counts. V gene TRBV4-2 combines with J gene TRBJ1-2, with a possible D match to TRBD1 (5 bases). Germline V gene lookup returns CDR1 LGHNA and CDR2 YNFKEQ. This CDR3 comprises 14 residues. V lost 0 bases and J 8 bases, leaving 13 bases between the germline ends. In nucleotides, the CDR3 is TGTGCCAGCAGCCAAGAGAGGGGAGGGCGCGGCTACACCTTC. As protein: CASSQERGGRGYTF.

The chain uses TRBV6-5 and TRBJ2-2; 9 nucleotides match TRBD1. Germline-derived CDR1 and CDR2 are MNHEY and SVGAGI. This CDR3 contains 17 residues. Losses at the gene ends were 2 bases for V and 0 bases for J; bases not matched to a gene: 4. Here the CDR3 DNA reads TGTGCCAGCAGTTACAAACAGGGGGCTCCGAACACCGGGGAGCTGTTTTTT. Protein sequence: CASSYKQGAPNTGELFF.

The chain employs TRBV19 and TRBJ2-4, with no clear D. CDR3 length equals 11 residues. Germline-derived CDR1 and CDR2 are LNHDA and SQIVND (reference sequence). Trimming shortened V by 7 bases and J by 8 bases, and 9 bases separated the two germline ends. CDR3 in amino acids: CASIPSDIQYF. In nucleotides, the CDR3 is TGTGCCAGTATTCCGTCGGACATTCAGTACTTC.

This clonotype was counted between two and nine times. The chain links TRBV27 to TRBJ2-5; D remains unclear. This CDR3 has 12 amino acids. Trimming took 5 bases from V and 4 from J, leaving 8 bases between them. Germline CDR1 and CDR2: MNHEY and SMNVEV (reference sequence). The CDR3 sequence: CASSKTLETQYF. In DNA form, the CDR3 reads TGTGCCAGCAGTAAGACGCTAGAGACCCAGTACTTC.

The rearrangement links TRBV25-1 to TRBJ1-1, with D uncertain. The V and J ends lost 5 bases and 1 base respectively, with 5 bases between them. The CDR3 sequence is 12 residues long. Per germline, CDR1 MGHDK and CDR2 SYGVNS. The DNA of the CDR3 is TGTGCCAGCAGTCCCGGGAACACTGAAGCTTTCTTT. It yields the protein CASSPGNTEAFF.

This clonotype was observed a few times. The rearrangement links TRBV19 to TRBJ2-3; 9 nucleotides align to TRBD1. CDR1 and CDR2 from the germline V gene are LNHDA and SQIVND (reference sequence). The CDR3 extends over 14 amino acids. V shed 6 bases, J shed 1 base, and the junction held 2 bases outside the gene matches. CDR3 region: CASRDRGRTDTQYF. The CDR3 region has the DNA TGTGCCAGTAGGGACAGGGGCCGCACAGATACGCAGTATTTT. Variable domain in full (rest from reference TRBV19 and TRBJ2-3): DGGITQSPKYLFRKEGQNVTLSCEQNLNHDAMYWYRQDPGQGLRLIYYSQIVNDFQKGDIAEGYSVSREKKESFPLTVTSAQKNPTAFYLCASRDRGRTDTQYFGPGTRLTVL.

This chain links TRBV5-1 with TRBJ1-5; 10 bases align to TRBD1. The CDR3 contains 16 residues. The germline V gene has CDR1 SGHRS and CDR2 YFSETQ. V lost 4 bases and J lost 8; bases outside the gene matches: 12. CDR3 DNA sequence: TGCGCCAGCAGCCTTTCCCGGGACAGGGGTAGGGAGCCCCAGCATTTT. The encoded protein is CASSLSRDRGREPQHF.

This rearrangement joins TRBV2 to TRBJ2-1, with 8 bases lining up with TRBD2. CDR1 is SNHLY and CDR2 is FYNNEI in the germline V gene. With 8 bases clipped from V and 7 bases from J, the junction kept 13 bases outside the gene matches. CDR3 length: 15 residues. This CDR3 is CASLNSGGARNEQFF. CDR3 nucleotides: TGTGCCAGCTTGAACTCGGGGGGGGCGAGGAATGAGCAGTTCTTC.

By its share, this clonotype is medium-sized. V usage is TRBV20-1 and J usage is TRBJ1-2; D possibly corresponds to TRBD1 (5 bases). CDR1 and CDR2 (germline): DFQATT, SNEGSKA (reference sequence). CDR3 length: 14 amino acids. Trimming stripped 0 bases from V and 7 bases from J, with 15 bases between. The CDR3 nucleotides read TGCAGTGCTAGAGATCAAAGGGGAATCACTGGCTACACCTTC. Protein product: CSARDQRGITGYTF.

The V call is TRBV20-1, the J call TRBJ2-6, with 7 nucleotides matching TRBD2. The ends lost 1 base at V and 5 bases at J; junction bases unmatched: 8. The CDR3 is 16 amino acids. Germline values: CDR1 DFQATT, CDR2 SNEGSKA (reference sequence). The CDR3 is CSARVSSGLRANVLTF. The CDR3 DNA reads as TGCAGTGCTAGAGTGTCTAGCGGATTAAGGGCCAACGTCCTGACTTTC.